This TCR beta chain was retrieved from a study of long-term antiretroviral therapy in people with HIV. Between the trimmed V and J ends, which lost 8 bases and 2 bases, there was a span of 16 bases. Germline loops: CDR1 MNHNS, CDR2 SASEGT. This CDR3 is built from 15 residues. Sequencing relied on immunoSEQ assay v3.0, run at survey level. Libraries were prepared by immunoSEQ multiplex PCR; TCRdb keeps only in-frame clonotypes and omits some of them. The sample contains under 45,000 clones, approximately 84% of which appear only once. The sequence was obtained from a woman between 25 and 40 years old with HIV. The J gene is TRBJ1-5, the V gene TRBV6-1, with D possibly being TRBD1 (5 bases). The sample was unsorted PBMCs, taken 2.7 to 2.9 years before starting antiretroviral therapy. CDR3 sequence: CASEAGRFGNQPQHF. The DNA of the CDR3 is TGTGCCAGCGAGGCAGGGAGATTTGGCAATCAGCCCCAGCATTTT.